A selection of T cell receptor beta chains follows, all from one sample in a study of identical twins' blood T cells. Using its own MiXCR run on the 5' RACE reads, TCRdb lists one record per CDR3 protein. The sample shows 400,000 or so distinct CDR3 sequences, about 28% of them seen only once. The sample was PBMCs. These receptors all stem from a woman between 18 and 50 years old in good health. The CDR3 runs from the conserved cysteine through the conserved F or W. D genes are given only for firm matches. Some rows mark clone size as missing; the rest say once, few, many or name a class of expanded clone.

>TRBD1|NA|TRBJ1-1|TRBV7-9
TGTGCCAGCAACCCTGGACAGGGGGCGACTGAAGCTTTCTTT
CASNPGQGATEAFF
>NA|few|TRBJ1-5|TRBV20-1
TGCAGTGCTGTGACAACTAGCAATCAGCCCCAGCATTTT
CSAVTTSNQPQHF
>NA|NA|TRBJ1-1|TRBV6-5
TGTGCCAGCAGTCCTGACACCTACACTGAAGCTTTCTTT
CASSPDTYTEAFF
>NA|NA|TRBJ1-3|TRBV6-6
TGTGCCAGCAGTTACCCGGGGGACGGAAACACCATATATTTT
CASSYPGDGNTIYF
>NA|few|TRBJ2-1|TRBV7-9
TGTGCCAGCAGCTTAGGAGACAATGAGCAGTTCTTC
CASSLGDNEQFF
>TRBD2|NA|TRBJ2-5|TRBV7-8
TGTGCCAGCAGCCTAAGTAGCGGGAAAGAGACCCAGTACTTC
CASSLSSGKETQYF
>NA|many|TRBJ2-7|TRBV20-1
TGCAGTGCGGGCGTCGGCTACGAGCAGTACTTC
CSAGVGYEQYF
>NA|few|TRBJ2-7|TRBV13
TGTGCCAGCAGCCTGGGACTCGTTACATACGAGCAGTACTTC
CASSLGLVTYEQYF
>TRBD1|few|TRBJ1-2|TRBV20-1
TGCAGTGCTCCAACTACGGACAGGAATGGCTACACCTTC
CSAPTTDRNGYTF
>TRBD2|NA|TRBJ2-1|TRBV20-1
TGCAGTGCCCCTCCCGGAACTAGCGGGAGCAATGAGCAGTTCTTC
CSAPPGTSGSNEQFF
>TRBD2|NA|TRBJ2-2|TRBV3-1
TGTGCCAGCAGCCCACGGGGGGTTACGGGCACCGGGGAGCTGTTTTTT
CASSPRGVTGTGELFF
>NA|NA|TRBJ1-1|TRBV7-9
TGTGTCAGCAGCGACCAGGCACTACAAGCTTTCTTT
CVSSDQALQAFF
>NA|few|TRBJ2-1|TRBV20-1
TGCAGTGCTAGTAGGGGGGCGCGGGACAATGAGCAGTTCTTC
CSASRGARDNEQFF
>NA|NA|TRBJ1-1|TRBV5-5
TGTACCACAGGGTCGGGTGAAGCTTTCTTT
CTTGSGEAFF
>TRBD1|many|TRBJ1-2|TRBV2
TGTGCCAGCAGTATAACGACAGGGGGCGTTTATGGCTACACCTTC
CASSITTGGVYGYTF
>NA|few|TRBJ2-1|TRBV29-1
TGCAACTGTACGGGGGACAATGAGCAGTTCTTC
CNCTGDNEQFF
>NA|many|TRBJ2-7|TRBV2
TGTGCCAGCAGTGCGTGGTCGGGGCACGAGCAGTACTTC
CASSAWSGHEQYF
>NA|many|TRBJ2-7|TRBV2
TGTGCCAGCAGCCAAGACACCTCCTACGAGCAGTACTTC
CASSQDTSYEQYF
>NA|NA|TRBJ2-5|TRBV29-1
TGCAGCGTTGGTCATAGGGGGAATCTTCAAGAGACCCACTACTTC
CSVGHRGNLQETHYF
>NA|few|TRBJ1-1|TRBV9
TGTGCCAGCAGCGCCCGACAGGTGGACACTGAAGCTTTCTTT
CASSARQVDTEAFF
>TRBD2|few|TRBJ2-3|TRBV5-1
TGCGCCAGCAGCACGAGAAGCGGGGGGGGCGCAGATACGCAGTATTTT
CASSTRSGGGADTQYF
>NA|few|TRBJ1-5|TRBV20-1
TGCAGTGCCTACGGGACCGCACGGGAGCCCCAGCATTTT
CSAYGTAREPQHF
>NA|NA|TRBJ1-1|TRBV7-6
TGTGCCAGCAGCTCAGGGCCACTGGCTTTCTTT
CASSSGPLAFF
>NA|few|TRBJ2-3|TRBV2
TGTGCCAGCAGTGAAGCGCTAACAGATACGCAGTATTTT
CASSEALTDTQYF
>NA|few|TRBJ1-5|TRBV2
TGTGCCAGCAGTTCTCGGGACTTTACGGAGCCCCAGCATTTT
CASSSRDFTEPQHF
>NA|many|TRBJ1-1|TRBV7-9
TGTGCCAGCAGCTTAGGGTCAGGGAACACTGAAGCTTTCTTT
CASSLGSGNTEAFF
>NA|NA|TRBJ2-2|TRBV6-5
TGTGCCAGCAGTTACTCGGGAATCGCCGGGGAGCTGTTTTTT
CASSYSGIAGELFF
>TRBD1|NA|TRBJ1-2|TRBV10-3
TGTGCCATCTCAGGGGGCCAAACTAACTATGGCTACACCTTC
CAISGGQTNYGYTF
>TRBD1|many|TRBJ1-1|TRBV7-9
TGTGCCAGCAGCTCAGGACAGGGGAACACTGAAGCTTTCTTT
CASSSGQGNTEAFF
>TRBD1|NA|TRBJ2-2|TRBV29-1
TGCAGCGCCGGGACAGGGGGCAGGGAGCTGTTTTTT
CSAGTGGRELFF
>TRBD2|NA|TRBJ2-7|TRBV9
TGTGCCAGCAGCCCCACCCCGGGGGGAACCTACGAGCAGTACTTC
CASSPTPGGTYEQYF
>TRBD1|NA|TRBJ1-5|TRBV18
TGTGCCAGCTCACCTTTGGGGACAGGGAGCAATCAGCCCCAGCATTTT
CASSPLGTGSNQPQHF
>TRBD1|NA|TRBJ2-7|TRBV9
TGTGCCAGCAGCGTAATGTCGGGACAGACTTGCGAGCAGTACTTC
CASSVMSGQTCEQYF
>NA|NA|TRBJ2-3|TRBV7-2
TGTGCCAGCAGACAAGGGGGGGTCACAGATACGCAGTATTTT
CASRQGGVTDTQYF
>NA|NA|TRBJ1-1|TRBV19
TGTGCCATCAGGACGGGGAACACTGAAGCTTTCTTT
CAIRTGNTEAFF
>NA|NA|TRBJ1-5|TRBV6-2/TRBV6-3
TGTGCCAGCAGTTACAGGACTCCCGATCAGCCCCAGCATTTT
CASSYRTPDQPQHF
>NA|NA|TRBJ1-1|TRBV7-9
TGTGCCAGCAGCTTAAGAGTTGGGGGTGATACTGAAGCTTTCTTT
CASSLRVGGDTEAFF
>NA|few|TRBJ2-7|TRBV6-2/TRBV6-3
TGTGCCAGCAGTTACGGCAGGACCGAGCAGTACTTC
CASSYGRTEQYF
>TRBD2|NA|TRBJ2-1|TRBV10-3
TGTGCCATCAGTGAGACACCGGGACTAGCGGCATACAATGAGCAGTTCTTC
CAISETPGLAAYNEQFF